Following are 26 T cell receptor beta chains from one sample sequenced in a study of T-cell memory formation after mild COVID-19 (dated by TCRdb to 2020 to 2022). The library was built by means of 5' RACE. The data were produced on an Illumina NovaSeq 6000. Starting from the raw public reads, TCRdb applied fastp trimming at Q25, assembled clones with MiXCR and retained in-frame beta chains. Every distinct CDR3 protein forms one entry, paired with its most common genes and DNA. The sample has about half a million distinct CDR3 sequences on record, 15% to 20% of them singletons. The top ten clonotypes cover roughly an eighth of the sample. The sequencing sample was made of PBMCs or a T cell subset sorted from them (not recorded which). The receptors shown here come from an adult woman who had mild COVID-19 (a few samples of this study predate the infection). The sample titles of this study are shuffled in the database, so cell type and time point are left out; the donor was told from shared clones.

This clonotype has more than one count but fewer than ten. CDR3 coding DNA: TGTGCCAGCAGCTTAGGGGATCCCACAGATACGCAGTATTTT. As protein: CASSLGDPTDTQYF. J is TRBJ2-3 and V is TRBV7-3; no reliable D call. The V end lost 2 bases, the J end lost 2 bases, and 8 bases lay between the germline ends. The CDR3 is 14 residues long. Germline loops: CDR1 SGHTA, CDR2 FQGTGA.

The CDR3 is CASSSPGQGAHEQYF. The DNA for the CDR3 is TGTGCCAGCAGTTCCCCGGGACAGGGGGCCCACGAGCAGTACTTC. The chain recombines TRBV27 with TRBJ2-7, with 12 bases aligning to TRBD1. The V gene end was trimmed by 4 bases and the J gene end by 5 bases; junction bases not matched to a gene: 6. Germline CDR1 is MNHEY and CDR2 is SMNVEV (reference sequence). The CDR3 is 15 amino acids.

In this sample, this clonotype turned up a few times. Here the CDR3 reads CSVGTSGRGRTRETQYF. CDR3 bases: TGCAGCGTTGGGACTAGCGGGAGGGGCAGGACCCGGGAGACCCAGTACTTC. This sequence joins TRBV29-1 and TRBJ2-5; 15 nucleotides align to TRBD2. V lost 4 bases, J lost 5 bases, and 11 bases stayed unmatched. The CDR3 is 17 amino acids. Germline V CDR1 and CDR2: SQVTM, ANQGSEA.

This clonotype came up a few times. The chain has TRBV7-2 and TRBJ2-1; the D is unclear. This CDR3 contains 14 residues. In germline, CDR1 is SGHTA, CDR2 FQGNSA. V lost 3 bases to trimming and J lost 4 bases, with 10 bases between them. This CDR3 is CASSFRSLYNEQFF. The CDR3 region has the DNA TGTGCCAGCAGCTTCAGGTCCCTTTACAATGAGCAGTTCTTC.

This clonotype showed up many times. The chain combines TRBV2 with TRBJ2-7; D tentatively reads TRBD1 or TRBD2 (5 bases each). CDR3 length: 13 amino acids. CDR1 is SNHLY, CDR2 FYNNEI, per germline. The V and J ends lost 8 bases and 1 base respectively, with 12 bases between them. CDR3 in amino acids: CASRWGSSYEQYF. The CDR3 DNA reads TGTGCCAGCCGTTGGGGGAGTTCCTACGAGCAGTACTTC.

This clonotype was found many times. This rearrangement joins TRBV7-9 to TRBJ2-7; D gene ambiguous. CDR1 and CDR2 (germline): SEHNR, FQNEAQ (reference sequence). The CDR3 is 13 residues long. V lost 8 bases and J 4 bases, leaving 15 bases between the germline ends. As DNA, the CDR3 is TGTGCCAGCGCGAAAGAATGGATTTACGAGCAGTACTTC. This codes for CASAKEWIYEQYF.

This clonotype was found a few times. This chain connects TRBV7-8 to TRBJ1-1; 7 bases map to TRBD1. Losses at the gene ends were 1 base for V and 9 bases for J; bases not matched to a gene: 5. In germline, CDR1 is SGHVS, CDR2 FQNEAQ. The CDR3 runs to 13 residues. In nucleotides, the CDR3 is TGTGCCAGCAGCTTAGAGGGGACAGTTCAAGCTTTCTTT. This gives the protein CASSLEGTVQAFF.

Only a few counts were recorded for this clonotype. V gene TRBV7-9 combines with J gene TRBJ1-1, with 7 bases that match TRBD1. This CDR3 region has 15 residues. Looked up from germline, CDR1 is SEHNR and CDR2 is FQNEAQ (reference sequence). Unmatched junction bases numbered 6, after V lost 5 bases and J lost 0 bases. The CDR3 region is CASSPSTGLNTEAFF. The CDR3 DNA reads TGTGCCAGCAGCCCGTCGACAGGGCTGAACACTGAAGCTTTCTTT.

This clonotype appeared a few times. The chain employs TRBV5-1 and TRBJ1-2, with 7 positions matching TRBD1. Germline lookup yields CDR1 SGHRS and CDR2 YFSETQ. There are 15 residues in the CDR3. V lost 1 base, J lost 2 bases, and 5 bases stayed unmatched. CDR3 sequence reads: CASSLWDSTNYGYTF. Written as DNA, the CDR3 is TGCGCCAGCAGCTTGTGGGACAGTACAAACTATGGCTACACCTTC.

The V call is TRBV6-1, the J call TRBJ1-5; D gene ambiguous. The V end lost 3 bases, the J end lost 6 bases, and 3 bases lay between the germline ends. Germline V CDR1 and CDR2: MNHNS, SASEGT. The CDR3 contains 11 residues. The CDR3 DNA reads as TGTGCCAGCAGTGAGGTTCAGCCCCAGCATTTT. It encodes CASSEVQPQHF.

This chain joins TRBV25-1 and TRBJ2-2; no firm D call. Between the trimmed V and J ends, which lost 7 bases and 6 bases, there was a span of 9 bases. CDR1 and CDR2 (germline): MGHDK, SYGVNS. This CDR3 is 12 amino acids long. CDR3 in amino acids: CASTEGPGELFF. As DNA, the CDR3 is TGTGCCAGCACCGAAGGCCCCGGGGAGCTGTTTTTT.

A few counts support this clonotype. This rearrangement joins TRBV4-2 to TRBJ2-3; weak D call: TRBD2 (7 bases). Trimming cost V 0 bases and J 3 bases, with 13 bases left between them. Germline assignment: CDR1 LGHNA and CDR2 YNFKEQ. There are 16 residues in the CDR3. The CDR3 reads CASSQEGGGGTDTQYF. For the CDR3, the DNA is TGTGCCAGCAGCCAAGAGGGGGGAGGGGGAACAGATACGCAGTATTTT.

The chain uses TRBV12-3 or TRBV12-4 and TRBJ2-7, with D uncertain. With 3 bases removed from V and 6 bases from J, the gap between germline ends came to 9 bases. The CDR3 consists of 12 residues. The CDR3 protein is CASSLELSEQYF. The CDR3, as DNA: TGTGCCAGCAGTTTGGAGTTATCCGAGCAGTACTTC.

In its sample, this clonotype was seen a few times. V is TRBV5-5 and J is TRBJ1-6; 9 bases align to TRBD1. From germline, CDR1 is SGHKS and CDR2 YYEKEE (reference sequence). Trimming at V came to 3 bases and at J to 3 bases, leaving 1 base not matched to a gene. The CDR3 contains 15 residues. CDR3 residues: CASSWGQGYNSPLHF. CDR3 bases: TGTGCCAGCAGCTGGGGACAGGGCTATAATTCACCCCTCCACTTT. Drawing the rest from reference TRBV5-5 and TRBJ1-6, the complete variable domain is DAGVTQSPTHLIKTRGQQVTLRCSPISGHKSVSWYQQVLGQGPQFIFQYYEKEERGRGNFPDRFSARQFPNYSSELNVNALLLGDSALYLCASSWGQGYNSPLHFGNGTRLTVT.

This clonotype came up a few times. In DNA form, the CDR3 reads TGCAGTGCTAGAGACCGACAGGGTACCCTCTCCTACGAGCAGTACTTC. Translating gives CSARDRQGTLSYEQYF. This chain connects TRBV20-1 to TRBJ2-7, with TRBD1 matching 7 bases. The V gene end was trimmed by 0 bases and the J gene end by 0 bases; junction bases not matched to a gene: 8. Germline lookup yields CDR1 DFQATT and CDR2 SNEGSKA (reference sequence). This CDR3 is 16 amino acids long.

V and J are TRBV30 and TRBJ2-6; D is ambiguous. Trimming stripped 4 bases from V and 4 bases from J, with 5 bases between. CDR3 size: 12 residues. Germline CDR1 and CDR2: GTSNPN and SVGIG (reference sequence). The CDR3 DNA reads as TGTGCCTGGACAGACGGGGCCAACGTCCTGACTTTC. This encodes CAWTDGANVLTF. Complete variable domain (other parts from reference TRBV30 and TRBJ2-6): SQTIHQWPATLVQPVGSPLSLECTVEGTSNPNLYWYRQAAGRGLQLLFYSVGIGQISSEVPQNLSASRPQDRQFILSSKKLLLSDSGFYLCAWTDGANVLTFGAGSRLTVL.

Only a few counts were recorded for this clonotype. This chain joins TRBV6-5 and TRBJ1-6, with a possible D match to TRBD1 (5 bases). The CDR3 is made up of 19 amino acids. Germline CDR1 and CDR2: MNHEY and SVGAGI. V lost 0 bases and J lost 8, with 23 bases in between. As DNA, the CDR3 is TGTGCCAGCAGTTACTCGAAGTTTGGAGGGGCCGGCTTGTATTCACCCCTCCACTTT. It translates to CASSYSKFGGAGLYSPLHF.

On this clonotype: Since no conserved phenylalanine or tryptophan closes the CDR3, a read error is the likely cause. This chain uses TRBV2 with TRBJ1-1, with unresolved D. V was trimmed by 11 bases and J by 0 bases, leaving 13 bases between them. Germline V CDR1 and CDR2: SNHLY, FYNNEI. This CDR3 has 13 residues. CDR3 sequence reads: CARKTGMNTEAFS. As DNA, the CDR3 is TGTGCCCGCAAGACGGGGATGAACACTGAAGCTTTCTCT.

This clonotype has ten or more counts. One junction end does not reproduce the germline sequence, and a read error may be involved. The V call is TRBV12-3 or TRBV12-4, the J call TRBJ2-5, with 11 bases that match TRBD2. CDR3 length equals 14 residues. Here the CDR3 reads CASSLAGGRETQYF. The DNA for the CDR3 is TGTGCCAGCAGCTTAGCGGGGGGGCGAGAGACCCAGTACTTC.

This clonotype has more than one count but fewer than ten. This rearrangement joins TRBV7-8 to TRBJ2-1; D not resolved. Per germline, CDR1 SGHVS and CDR2 FQNEAQ. The CDR3 is 17 amino acids. Trimming removed 3 bases at V and 1 base at J, with 16 bases between. CDR3 nucleotide sequence: TGTGCCAGCAGCTTTGGGCCCCTGCGAACATCCTACAATGAGCAGTTCTTC. It encodes CASSFGPLRTSYNEQFF.

V is TRBV7-9 and J is TRBJ2-4; D may correspond to TRBD1 or TRBD2 (5 bases each). Germline V lookup: CDR1 SEHNR, CDR2 FQNEAQ (reference sequence). CDR3 size: 15 residues. V lost 8 bases and J lost 5, with 19 bases in between. This chain's CDR3 is CASSEGPGGENIQYF. The DNA of the CDR3 is TGTGCCAGCTCCGAGGGGCCAGGCGGCGAAAACATTCAGTACTTC.

V gene TRBV6-2 or TRBV6-3 combines with J gene TRBJ2-3, with a possible D match to TRBD2 (5 bases). This CDR3 region has 13 residues. Germline loops: CDR1 MNHEY, CDR2 SVGEGT. V dropped 6 bases and J dropped 4 bases, with 11 bases sitting between them. In DNA, the CDR3 is TGTGCCAGCAGGACTATGGGTGCAGATACGCAGTATTTT. It translates to CASRTMGADTQYF.

This clonotype was counted only a few times. V and J are TRBV5-1 and TRBJ2-5; no clear D. V dropped 4 bases and J dropped 4 bases, with 11 bases sitting between them. Per the germline V gene, CDR1 is SGHRS and CDR2 is YFSETQ. The CDR3 covers 13 residues. Here the CDR3 DNA reads TGCGCCAGCAGCCCCCCGTCCGTAGAGACCCAGTACTTC. Translated: CASSPPSVETQYF.

The table lists this clonotype with a few counts. This chain connects TRBV12-3 or TRBV12-4 to TRBJ2-1; D remains ambiguous. Trimming shortened V by 5 bases and J by 7 bases, and 9 bases separated the two germline ends. The CDR3 sequence is 12 residues long. CDR3 sequence reads: CASSPRPNEQFF. In nucleotides, the CDR3 is TGTGCCAGCAGTCCGCGGCCTAATGAGCAGTTCTTC.

This clonotype was seen only a few times. V and J are TRBV6-4 and TRBJ2-3, with 8 bases aligning to TRBD1. The ends lost 3 bases at V and 5 bases at J; junction bases unmatched: 7. Germline V CDR1 and CDR2: MRHNA, SNTAGT. CDR3 size: 15 residues. The CDR3 DNA is TGTGCCAGCAGTGAGGGGGGACAGGCGGAAGATACGCAGTATTTT. As protein: CASSEGGQAEDTQYF.

Only a few counts were recorded for this clonotype. V gene TRBV11-2 combines with J gene TRBJ1-2; D unresolved. Between the trimmed V and J ends, which lost 5 bases and 6 bases, there was a span of 19 bases. The CDR3 totals 15 residues. In germline, CDR1 is SGHAT, CDR2 FQNNGV. CDR3 protein: CASSQLAGHSDGYTF. CDR3 in DNA: TGTGCCAGCAGCCAACTCGCCGGGCACAGCGATGGCTACACCTTC.